This entry describes one T cell receptor (beta chain). Antigen: not known. The sample comes from a study of T cells in Graves' hyperthyroidism and ophthalmopathy. Study overall: Blood from the periphery was taken at initial diagnosis, before any treatment. Study observations and caveats: Ophthalmopathy was told apart from stable hyperthyroidism by a 13 V-J model.

RNA transcripts served as the template for amplifying TCR beta CDR3 regions. Initially, a first-round RT-PCR of the TCR CDR3 employed the HTBI primer set. TCRdb fed the multiplex PCR reads into MiXCR, producing one record per CDR3 protein. Of under 350,000 distinct CDR3 sequences listed, 15% to 20% are singletons. The source of the PBMCs was 10 ml of fresh peripheral blood. The sequence was collected from a woman in her 50s with Graves' hyperthyroidism. The sequencing sample was made of blood.

CDR3 nucleotide sequence: TGTGCCAGCAGAATAGGTCAGGACAATGAGCAGTTCTTC. Translating gives CASRIGQDNEQFF. The chain links TRBV2 to TRBJ2-1, with D hard to call. Germline V gives CDR1 SNHLY, CDR2 FYNNEI. The V and J ends lost 6 bases and 5 bases respectively, with 11 bases between them. The CDR3 runs 13 residues.